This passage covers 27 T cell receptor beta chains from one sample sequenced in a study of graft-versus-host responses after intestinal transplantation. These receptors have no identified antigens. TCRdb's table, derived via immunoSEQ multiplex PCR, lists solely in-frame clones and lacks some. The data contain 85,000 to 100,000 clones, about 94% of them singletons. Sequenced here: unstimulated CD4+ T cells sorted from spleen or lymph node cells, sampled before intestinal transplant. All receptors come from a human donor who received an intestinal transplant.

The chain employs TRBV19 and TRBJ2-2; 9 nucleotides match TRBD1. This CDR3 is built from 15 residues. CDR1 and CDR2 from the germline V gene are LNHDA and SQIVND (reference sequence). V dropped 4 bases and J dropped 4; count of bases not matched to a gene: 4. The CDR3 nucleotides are TGTGCCAGTAGTAGCTGGACAGGGGCCACCGGGGAGCTGTTTTTT. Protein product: CASSSWTGATGELFF.

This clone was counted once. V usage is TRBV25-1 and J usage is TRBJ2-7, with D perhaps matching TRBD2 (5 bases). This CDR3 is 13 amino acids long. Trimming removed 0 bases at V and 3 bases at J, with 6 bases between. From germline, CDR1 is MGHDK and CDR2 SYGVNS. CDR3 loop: CASSEYGGYEQYF. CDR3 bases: TGTGCCAGCAGTGAATACGGAGGCTACGAGCAGTACTTC.

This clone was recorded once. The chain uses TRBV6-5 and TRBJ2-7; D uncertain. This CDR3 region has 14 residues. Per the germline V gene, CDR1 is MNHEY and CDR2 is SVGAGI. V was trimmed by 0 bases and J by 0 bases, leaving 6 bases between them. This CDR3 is CASSYSRSSYEQYF. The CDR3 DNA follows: TGTGCCAGCAGTTACTCGCGTAGCTCCTACGAGCAGTACTTC.

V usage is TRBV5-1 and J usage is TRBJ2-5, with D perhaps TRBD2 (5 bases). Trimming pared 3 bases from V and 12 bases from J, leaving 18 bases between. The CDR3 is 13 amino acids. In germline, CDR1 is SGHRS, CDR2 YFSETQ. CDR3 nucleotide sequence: TGCGCCAGCAGCTGGCCTAAAGAGTCCGGGGAGTACTTC. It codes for CASSWPKESGEYF.

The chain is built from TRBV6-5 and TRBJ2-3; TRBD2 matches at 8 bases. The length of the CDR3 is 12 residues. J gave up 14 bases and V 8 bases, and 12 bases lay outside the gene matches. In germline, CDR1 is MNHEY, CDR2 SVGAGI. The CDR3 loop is CASFHRGGLRYF. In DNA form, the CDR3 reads TGTGCCAGCTTTCACCGGGGGGGCCTGCGGTATTTT.

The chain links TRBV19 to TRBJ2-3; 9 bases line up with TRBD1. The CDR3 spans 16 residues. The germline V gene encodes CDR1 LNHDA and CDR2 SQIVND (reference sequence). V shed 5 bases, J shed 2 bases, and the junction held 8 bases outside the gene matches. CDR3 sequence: CASSATTGGDTDTQYF. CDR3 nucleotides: TGTGCCAGTAGTGCTACGACAGGGGGGGACACAGATACGCAGTATTTT. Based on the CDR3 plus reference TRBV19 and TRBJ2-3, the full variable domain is DGGITQSPKYLFRKEGQNVTLSCEQNLNHDAMYWYRQDPGQGLRLIYYSQIVNDFQKGDIAEGYSVSREKKESFPLTVTSAQKNPTAFYLCASSATTGGDTDTQYFGPGTRLTVL.

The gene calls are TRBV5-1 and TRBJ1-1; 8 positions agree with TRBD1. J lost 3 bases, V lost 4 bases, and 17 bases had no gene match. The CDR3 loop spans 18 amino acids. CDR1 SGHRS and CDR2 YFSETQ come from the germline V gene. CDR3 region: CASSLLIRAGGGDTEAFF. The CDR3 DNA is TGCGCCAGCAGCCTACTAATCCGGGCAGGGGGCGGTGACACTGAAGCTTTCTTT.

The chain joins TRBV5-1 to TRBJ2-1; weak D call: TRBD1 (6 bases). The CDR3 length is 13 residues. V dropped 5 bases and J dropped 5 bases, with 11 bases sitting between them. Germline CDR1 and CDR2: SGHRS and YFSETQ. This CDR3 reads CASRQGWNNEQFF. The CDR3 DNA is TGCGCCAGCAGACAGGGTTGGAACAATGAGCAGTTCTTC.

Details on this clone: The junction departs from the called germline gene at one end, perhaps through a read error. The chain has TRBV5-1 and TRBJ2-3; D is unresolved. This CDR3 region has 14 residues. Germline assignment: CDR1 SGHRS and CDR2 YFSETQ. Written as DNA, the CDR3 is TGCGCCGGCAGCTTTGAACTCAACACAGATACGCAGTATTTT. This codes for CAGSFELNTDTQYF.

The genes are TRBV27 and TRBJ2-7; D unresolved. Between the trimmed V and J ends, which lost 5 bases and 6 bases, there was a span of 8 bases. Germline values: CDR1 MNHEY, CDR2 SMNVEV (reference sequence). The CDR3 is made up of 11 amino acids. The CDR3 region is CASSRGSEQYF. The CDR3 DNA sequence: TGTGCCAGCAGTCGAGGCAGCGAGCAGTACTTC.

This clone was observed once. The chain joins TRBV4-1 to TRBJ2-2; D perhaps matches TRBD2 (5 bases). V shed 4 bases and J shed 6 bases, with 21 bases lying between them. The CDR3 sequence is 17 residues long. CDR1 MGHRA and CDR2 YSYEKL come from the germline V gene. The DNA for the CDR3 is TGCGCCAGCAGCCCCGACTATTCCGACATAAGCGCCGGGGAGCTGTTTTTT. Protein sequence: CASSPDYSDISAGELFF.

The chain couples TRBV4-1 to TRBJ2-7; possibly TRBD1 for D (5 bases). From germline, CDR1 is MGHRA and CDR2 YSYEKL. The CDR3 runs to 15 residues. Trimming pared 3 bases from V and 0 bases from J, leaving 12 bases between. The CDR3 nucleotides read TGCGCCAGCAGCCAGGGGCCCCCGTCCTCCTACGAGCAGTACTTC. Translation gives CASSQGPPSSYEQYF.

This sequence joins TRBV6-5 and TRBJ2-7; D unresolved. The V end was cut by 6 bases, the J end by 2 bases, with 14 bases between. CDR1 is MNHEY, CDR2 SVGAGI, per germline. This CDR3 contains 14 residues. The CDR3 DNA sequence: TGTGCCAGCAGCGCTGAACCGTCTACCTACGAGCAGTACTTC. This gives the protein CASSAEPSTYEQYF.

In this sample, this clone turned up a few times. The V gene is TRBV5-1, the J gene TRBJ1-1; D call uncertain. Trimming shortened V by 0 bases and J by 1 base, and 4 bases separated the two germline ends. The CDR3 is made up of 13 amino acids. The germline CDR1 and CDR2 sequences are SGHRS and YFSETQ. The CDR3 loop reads CASSLVKNTEAFF. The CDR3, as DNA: TGCGCCAGCAGCTTGGTAAAGAACACTGAAGCTTTCTTT. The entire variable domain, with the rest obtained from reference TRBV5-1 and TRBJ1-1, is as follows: KAGVTQTPRYLIKTRGQQVTLSCSPISGHRSVSWYQQTPGQGLQFLFEYFSETQRNKGNFPGRFSGRQFSNSRSEMNVSTLELGDSALYLCASSLVKNTEAFFGQGTRLTVV.

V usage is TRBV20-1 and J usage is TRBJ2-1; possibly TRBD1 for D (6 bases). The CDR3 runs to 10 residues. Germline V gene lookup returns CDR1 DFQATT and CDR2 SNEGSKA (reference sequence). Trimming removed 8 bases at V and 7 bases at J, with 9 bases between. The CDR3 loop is CSSRGNEQFF. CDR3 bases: TGCAGTAGTAGGGGGAATGAGCAGTTCTTC.

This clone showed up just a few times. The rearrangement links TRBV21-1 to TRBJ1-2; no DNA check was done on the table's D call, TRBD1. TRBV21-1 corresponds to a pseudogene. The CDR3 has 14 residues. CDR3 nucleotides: TGTGCCAGCAGCGTCCCAGGGGCTAACTATGGCTACACCTTC. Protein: CASSVPGANYGYTF.

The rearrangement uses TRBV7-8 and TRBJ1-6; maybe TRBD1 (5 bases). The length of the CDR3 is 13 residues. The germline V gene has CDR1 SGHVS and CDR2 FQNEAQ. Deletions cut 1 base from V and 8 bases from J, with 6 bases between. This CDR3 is CASSLEGDSPLHF. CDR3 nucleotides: TGTGCCAGCAGCTTAGAAGGGGATTCACCCCTCCACTTT.

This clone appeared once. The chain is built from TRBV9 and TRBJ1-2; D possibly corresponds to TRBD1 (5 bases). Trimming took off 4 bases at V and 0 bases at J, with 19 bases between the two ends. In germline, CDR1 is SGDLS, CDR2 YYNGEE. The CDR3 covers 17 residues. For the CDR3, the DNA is TGTGCCAGCAGCCCGTTGACAGCATATTCAGCTAACTATGGCTACACCTTC. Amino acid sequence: CASSPLTAYSANYGYTF.

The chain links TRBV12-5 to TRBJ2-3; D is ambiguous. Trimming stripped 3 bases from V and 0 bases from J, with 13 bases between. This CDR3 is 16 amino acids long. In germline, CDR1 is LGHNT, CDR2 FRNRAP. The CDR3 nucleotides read TGTGCTAGTGGTTTTTCGGCGGTACCGAGCACAGATACGCAGTATTTT. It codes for CASGFSAVPSTDTQYF.

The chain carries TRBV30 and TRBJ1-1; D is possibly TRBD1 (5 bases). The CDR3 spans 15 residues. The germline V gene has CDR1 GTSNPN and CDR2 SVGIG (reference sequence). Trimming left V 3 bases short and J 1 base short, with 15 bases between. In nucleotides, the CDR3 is TGTGCCTGGAGCGGGGCGGGGTTTGGGAACACTGAAGCTTTCTTT. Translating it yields CAWSGAGFGNTEAFF.

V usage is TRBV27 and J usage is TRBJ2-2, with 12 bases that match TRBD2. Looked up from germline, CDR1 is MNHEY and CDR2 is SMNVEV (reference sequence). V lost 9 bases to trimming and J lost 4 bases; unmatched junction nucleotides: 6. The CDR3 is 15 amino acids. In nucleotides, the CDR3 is TGTGCCAGTCGACTAGCGGGAGCGATCACCGGGGAGCTGTTTTTT. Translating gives CASRLAGAITGELFF.

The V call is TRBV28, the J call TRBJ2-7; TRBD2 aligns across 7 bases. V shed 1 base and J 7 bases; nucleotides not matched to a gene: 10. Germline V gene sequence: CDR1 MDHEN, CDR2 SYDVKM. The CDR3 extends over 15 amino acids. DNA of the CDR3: TGTGCCAGCAGTTTATACCGCGGGAGCTTAGGGGAGCAGTACTTC. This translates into CASSLYRGSLGEQYF.

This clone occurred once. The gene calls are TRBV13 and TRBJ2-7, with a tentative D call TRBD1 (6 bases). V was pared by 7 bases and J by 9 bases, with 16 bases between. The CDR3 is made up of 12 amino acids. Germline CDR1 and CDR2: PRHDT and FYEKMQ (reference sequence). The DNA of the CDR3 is TGTGCCAGCACCAAAACAGGGCTTGGGCAGTACTTC. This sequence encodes CASTKTGLGQYF.

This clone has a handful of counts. The CDR3 nucleotides read TGTGCCAGCAGTTACGAACAGGGTTCACCCCTCCACTTT. Protein sequence: CASSYEQGSPLHF. V gene TRBV6-5 combines with J gene TRBJ1-6; possible D gene TRBD1, 6 bases. V was shortened by 2 bases and J by 9 bases, with 8 bases between the two germline ends. CDR1 MNHEY and CDR2 SVGAGI come from the germline V gene. CDR3 size: 13 residues.

Here the CDR3 reads CASSRDYYEQYF. The CDR3 DNA reads as TGTGCCAGCAGCCGGGACTACTACGAGCAGTACTTC. The chain couples TRBV13 to TRBJ2-7, with TRBD2 identical over 7 bases. The CDR3 runs 12 residues. V trimming: 5 bases; J trimming: 3 bases; junction bases outside the gene matches: 1. The germline V gene encodes CDR1 PRHDT and CDR2 FYEKMQ (reference sequence).

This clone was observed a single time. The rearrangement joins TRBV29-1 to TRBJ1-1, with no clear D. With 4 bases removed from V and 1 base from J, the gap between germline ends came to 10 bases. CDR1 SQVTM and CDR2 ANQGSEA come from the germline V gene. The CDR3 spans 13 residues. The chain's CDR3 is CSVVEEWNTEAFF. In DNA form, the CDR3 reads TGCAGCGTTGTCGAGGAGTGGAACACTGAAGCTTTCTTT.

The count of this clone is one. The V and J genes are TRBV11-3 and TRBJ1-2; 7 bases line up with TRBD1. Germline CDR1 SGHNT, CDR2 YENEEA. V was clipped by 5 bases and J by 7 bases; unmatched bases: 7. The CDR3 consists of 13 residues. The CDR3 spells CASSAGTVGGYTF. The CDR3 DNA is TGTGCCAGCAGCGCAGGGACAGTGGGTGGCTACACCTTC.